This is a list of T cell receptor beta chains from one sample in a study of blood T cell repertoires in COVID-19. Here immunoSEQ multiplex PCR was the method, and the copy in TCRdb shows in-frame clones only, minus some. This table holds over 150,000 clones, about 80% found once. Sequenced: PBMCs or T cells enriched from blood (not recorded which). The receptors here all came from an older woman who had recovered from COVID-19. Each CDR3 is given with its conserved first and last residue. A D gene is named only where the DNA matches it firmly. Not all rows give a size; the values are once, few, many and, for expanded clones, a class.

TRBV11-3	.	TRBJ2-1	.	CASSFQGSGEQFF	TGTGCCAGCAGCTTTCAGGGTTCGGGTGAGCAGTTCTTC
TRBV5-1	.	TRBJ2-1	TRBD2	CASSRKDSGLANNEQFF	TGCGCCAGCAGCCGGAAAGATAGCGGACTAGCGAACAATGAGCAGTTCTTC
TRBV29-1	.	TRBJ2-7	.	CSVVSGEQYF	TGCAGCGTCGTCTCGGGGGAGCAGTACTTC
TRBV9	.	TRBJ2-1	TRBD2	CASSVDGGAVNEQFF	TGTGCCAGCAGCGTAGACGGGGGGGCTGTCAATGAGCAGTTCTTC
TRBV27	.	TRBJ1-5	TRBD1	CASSLTGGSPYQPQHF	TGTGCCAGCAGTTTGACAGGGGGATCGCCCTATCAGCCCCAGCATTTT
TRBV7-2	.	TRBJ2-5	.	CASSSKQALKETQYF	TGTGCCAGCAGCTCGAAACAGGCTCTGAAAGAGACCCAGTACTTC
TRBV5-1	.	TRBJ1-6	TRBD1	CASSLVGQGKNSPLHF	TGCGCCAGCAGCTTGGTAGGACAGGGGAAGAATTCACCCCTCCACTTT
TRBV4-1	.	TRBJ1-1	TRBD1	CASSQGTGKGAEAFF	TGCGCCAGCAGCCAAGGGACAGGTAAGGGGGCTGAAGCTTTCTTT
TRBV30	.	TRBJ1-6	TRBD1	CAWSVRPGARGTPLHF	TGTGCCTGGAGTGTTCGGCCAGGAGCCAGGGGGACACCCCTCCACTTT
TRBV9	.	TRBJ2-1	TRBD2	CASSVEPGGPYNEQFF	TGTGCCAGCAGCGTAGAGCCGGGGGGACCTTACAATGAGCAGTTCTTC
TRBV7-3	.	TRBJ2-1	TRBD1	CASSPWTGGGIGEQFF	TGTGCCAGCAGCCCCTGGACAGGGGGCGGTATCGGTGAGCAGTTCTTC
TRBV2	once	TRBJ1-2	.	CASSEVTGAYGYTF	TGTGCCAGCAGTGAAGTGACAGGAGCTTATGGCTACACCTTC